Described below is a single T cell receptor beta chain sequence and its context. What it recognizes is unknown. Per the germline V gene, CDR1 is LNHDA and CDR2 is SQIVND (reference sequence). The length of the CDR3 is 15 residues. With V trimmed by 3 bases and J by 7 bases, 6 bases remained unmatched. This entry belongs to a study of T cell responses to AZD1222 COVID-19 vaccine. The data were produced by immunoSEQ multiplex PCR, yet TCRdb's version contains in-frame clones alone and is incomplete. The data hold 150,000 or so clones, with 70% to 90% observed a single time. Notes on the study in general: Spike-specific TCR breadth and depth both grew after two AZD1222 doses. Only a handful of AZD1222 recipients were seropositive at baseline.

The receptor was isolated from an adult in good health. The sequenced sample was peripheral blood, obtained on day 0 of AZD1222 vaccination. The chain couples TRBV19 to TRBJ2-1; TRBD2 matches at 10 bases. The DNA for the CDR3 is TGTGCCAGTAGTATGGGACTAGCGTACGTTAATGAGCAGTTCTTC. Translating it yields CASSMGLAYVNEQFF.